This TCR beta chain was documented in a study of T cells after yellow fever vaccination. TCRdb reprocessed the 5' RACE reads via MiXCR and lists one record per CDR3 protein. The table shows hundreds of thousands of distinct CDR3 sequences, with roughly 8.7% occurring only once. This clonotype was counted at least ten times. The specimen comprised PBMCs, sampled on the day of the first yellow fever vaccination. This receptor was identified in a man between 18 and 35 years old who received the YFV17D yellow fever vaccine.

CDR3 coding DNA: TGCGCCAGCAGCCAATTCTCTCTCCGGACAGGGCCCTTCTCTGGAAACACCATATATTTT. Amino acids: CASSQFSLRTGPFSGNTIYF. The chain is built from TRBV4-3 and TRBJ1-3; 8 bases are a match to TRBD1. CDR1 and CDR2 (germline): LGHNA, YSLEER. This CDR3 is 20 amino acids long. With V trimmed by 2 bases and J by 0 bases, 15 bases remained unmatched.